The entry that follows covers one T cell receptor (beta chain) sequence. Antigen: not known. Samples underwent the assay at deep level. TCRdb's table, derived via immunoSEQ multiplex PCR, lists solely in-frame clones and lacks some. The sample has about 1.1 million clones; around 82% are singletons. This CDR3 has 15 amino acids. With V trimmed by 4 bases and J by 0 bases, 6 bases remained unmatched. Looked up from germline, CDR1 is SGHKS and CDR2 is YYEKEE (reference sequence). The sample comes from a study of shared clonotypes between healthy human individuals. General study points: Sequencing depth was expected to influence donor clonotype sharing.

The sequence derives from a man aged 18-30 years in good health. Some clones in this sample may be carry-over from other donors' samples. Sequencing input: memory CD4+ T cells from PBMCs. As for subset: CD45RA-negative fraction. This chain connects TRBV5-5 to TRBJ2-5; 7 bases agree with TRBD2. The CDR3 region is CASSQTSRDQETQYF. As DNA, the CDR3 is TGTGCCAGCAGCCAGACTAGCAGGGACCAAGAGACCCAGTACTTC.